The rows below give T cell receptor beta chains drawn from one sample of a study of blood T cell repertoires in COVID-19. Repertoires were generated with immunoSEQ multiplex PCR, while TCRdb's copy carries only in-frame clones and drops some. This table has 45,000 to 60,000 clones, approximately 86% appearing once. Sequenced sample: peripheral blood. The receptors here all came from a human donor with active COVID-19. The donor label of this sample is uncertain. CDR3s include the opening cysteine and the closing phenylalanine or tryptophan. Fields, in order: V gene, J gene, clone size, D gene, CDR3 DNA, CDR3 protein. The D gene is left open where the match is weak. Size tells how often a clone was seen (once, few, many) or the class of an expanded clone, and some rows leave it out.

v_call: TRBV27
j_call: TRBJ2-7
clone_size: many
d_call: TRBD1
cdr3_nt: TGTGCCAGCAGGGGAACAGGGGGATACTCCTACGAGCAGTACTTC
cdr3_aa: CASRGTGGYSYEQYF

v_call: TRBV13
j_call: TRBJ2-3
clone_size: NA
d_call: TRBD2
cdr3_nt: TGTGCCAGCAGCCCATTCGCGGGAGGGGGCACAGATACGCAGTATTTT
cdr3_aa: CASSPFAGGGTDTQYF

v_call: TRBV5-8
j_call: TRBJ2-1
clone_size: once
d_call: TRBD2
cdr3_nt: TGTGCCAGCAGCCTCGGGAGGCAGACTTACAATGAGCAGTTCTTC
cdr3_aa: CASSLGRQTYNEQFF

v_call: TRBV4-2
j_call: TRBJ2-7
clone_size: NA
d_call: TRBD2
cdr3_nt: TGTGCCAGCAGCCAAGACCCTGGGACTAGTTACGAGCAGTACTTC
cdr3_aa: CASSQDPGTSYEQYF

v_call: TRBV18
j_call: TRBJ2-3
clone_size: NA
d_call: TRBD1
cdr3_nt: TGTGCCAGCTCACCACGGACAGGAAGGCTCCGACTGATAGGCACAGATACGCAGTATTTT
cdr3_aa: CASSPRTGRLRLIGTDTQYF

v_call: TRBV6-2/TRBV6-3
j_call: TRBJ2-1
clone_size: NA
d_call: TRBD1
cdr3_nt: TGTGCCAGCAGTTCAGGGGGCAGATCCTACAATGAGCAGTTCTTC
cdr3_aa: CASSSGGRSYNEQFF

v_call: TRBV30
j_call: TRBJ2-7
clone_size: NA
d_call: NA
cdr3_nt: TGTGCCTGTTCCGACAGGAGCTCCTACGAGCAGTACTTC
cdr3_aa: CACSDRSSYEQYF

v_call: TRBV9
j_call: TRBJ2-7
clone_size: NA
d_call: NA
cdr3_nt: TGTGCCAGCAGCGTAGGGGCAGGGTTAACCGAGCAGTACTTC
cdr3_aa: CASSVGAGLTEQYF

v_call: TRBV5-1
j_call: TRBJ2-6
clone_size: NA
d_call: NA
cdr3_nt: TGCGCCAGCAGCGCAGGGTCTGGGGCCAACGTCCTGACTTTC
cdr3_aa: CASSAGSGANVLTF

v_call: TRBV5-1
j_call: TRBJ2-3
clone_size: NA
d_call: TRBD2
cdr3_nt: TGCGCCAGCAGCTGGACTAGCGGGGGCTACGGGGATACGCAGTATTTT
cdr3_aa: CASSWTSGGYGDTQYF

v_call: TRBV12-3/TRBV12-4
j_call: TRBJ1-3
clone_size: NA
d_call: NA
cdr3_nt: TGTGCCAGTGGACTCTCCTCTGGAAACACCATATATTTT
cdr3_aa: CASGLSSGNTIYF

v_call: TRBV7-2
j_call: TRBJ2-1
clone_size: NA
d_call: TRBD2
cdr3_nt: TGTGCCAGCAGCTCCATCTGGTGGCGGGGGGCCAGCAATGAGCAGTTCTTC
cdr3_aa: CASSSIWWRGASNEQFF

v_call: TRBV7-2
j_call: TRBJ2-3
clone_size: few
d_call: NA
cdr3_nt: TGTGCCAGCAGCTTAGGGACAGCGCGCACAGATACGCAGTATTTT
cdr3_aa: CASSLGTARTDTQYF

v_call: TRBV18
j_call: TRBJ2-7
clone_size: NA
d_call: NA
cdr3_nt: TGTGCCAGCTCCCCCGGACAAACCTACGAGCAGTACTTC
cdr3_aa: CASSPGQTYEQYF